This T cell receptor beta chain was sequenced during a study of siplizumab effects on memory and regulatory T cells (dated by TCRdb to between 2018 and 2020). At the level of the whole study: The study looked at the effect of siplizumab, an anti-CD2 antibody, on alloreactive T-cell subsets in allogeneic mixed lymphocyte reactions made from human PBMCs.

Summary of the overall study and its limitations: Roughly 80-97% of proliferating CD4+ or CD8+ clones could not be assigned a naive or memory phenotype. Of the alloreactive CD4+ clones that could be mapped, the Treg-derived share averaged about 63% with siplizumab compared with around 27% in control reactions. Unstimulated naive T cells appeared to be more diverse than memory T cells, and naive cells seemed to make a substantial contribution to the alloresponse. The cumulative frequency of alloreactive sequences traceable to unstimulated CD4+ memory T cells was significantly reduced by siplizumab. Whether proliferating Tregs from siplizumab cultures actually had suppressive function was not functionally confirmed. Because sequences at frequencies below about 10^-5 were poorly captured, only a minor fraction of alloreactive clones could be mapped back to unstimulated subsets.

Sorted unstimulated T cells, along with proliferating T cells recovered from mixed lymphocyte reactions, underwent TCRbeta CDR3 sequencing. Fresh whole blood from around eleven HLA-typed healthy donors served as the source for isolating PBMCs. As to this clone: Its antigen is not yet known. No clone much larger than this one lies a single base away; base qualities are absent.

Including the terminal cysteine and phenylalanine, the CDR3 comprises 14 residues. CDR3 DNA is the only sequence kept; it has 42 bases, read in frame from the first base. The V and J ends are trimmed by 7 bases and 0 bases, leaving 9 bases between them. The germline V gene gives CDR1 as LGHNT and CDR2 as FRNRAP. The receptor library was made with the immunoSEQ multiplex PCR assay. Each sample had 85,000 to 100,000 TCR templates assayed by the deep sequencing platform. Genomic DNA extracted from sorted T cells was used for TCRbeta CDR3 sequencing. The original methods were these. Clonal analysis of TCRbeta CDR3 data was done in the R programming language. Comparing unstimulated samples against CFSE-low samples taken after the reaction was how alloreactive CD4+ and CD8+ clones were defined. Alloreactive CD4+ clones were assigned to regulatory or non-regulatory origin by matching sequences to sorted unstimulated Treg and non-Treg repertoires. TCRdb carries this immuneACCESS record with in-frame sequences only. Its versions omit some clonotypes, under half of them owing to an unresolved V gene in the studies checked, with the rest unexplained. That table supplies the V and J calls and clone size; D and trimming were determined from the DNA. For this sample the table gives 80,000 to 130,000 clones, of which 91% were detected only once. Together, the top ten hold around 2.7% of the sample.

The V and J segments used are TRBV12-5 and TRBJ2-2, and the D gene may be TRBD2, 6 bases matching. Sequenced sample: CD4+ T cells sorted from blood. The TCR was taken from a human donor in good health. Some clones in this sample may be carry-over from other donors' samples. The CDR3 protein sequence reads: CASASASNTGELFF. The DNA sequence is given as TGTGCTAGTGCTAGCGCCTCGAACACCGGGGAGCTGTTTTTT. Reference TRBV12-5 and TRBJ2-2 proteins supply the regions before and after the CDR3; the full variable domain is: DARVTQTPRHKVTEMGQEVTMRCQPILGHNTVFWYRQTMMQGLELLAYFRNRAPLDDSGMPKDRFSAEMPDATLATLKIQPSEPRDSAVYFCASASASNTGELFFGEGSRLTVL.